The rows below give T cell receptor beta chains drawn from one sample of a study of T cells in Graves' hyperthyroidism and ophthalmopathy. In TCRdb, the multiplex PCR reads were re-called with MiXCR into one record per CDR3 protein. The repertoire holds fewer than 550,000 distinct CDR3 sequences, with around a sixth as singletons. The specimen was blood. All receptors come from a woman aged 18-30 years with Graves' hyperthyroidism. Both conserved end residues are part of each CDR3. D genes are given only for firm matches. A clone size is listed for some rows: how often the clone was seen (once, few, many), or a class if it is expanded.

D | size | J | V | CDR3 | DNA
NA | many | TRBJ1-1 | TRBV7-9 | CASSPIREEGTEAFF | TGTGCCAGCAGCCCAATCCGGGAAGAGGGCACTGAAGCTTTCTTT
TRBD1 | many | TRBJ1-3 | TRBV6-1 | CASSDSGTAGNTIYF | TGTGCCAGCAGTGACTCCGGGACAGCTGGAAACACCATATATTTT
NA | few | TRBJ1-2 | TRBV9 | CASSGQGPTNYGYTF | TGTGCCAGCAGCGGTCAGGGGCCAACTAACTATGGCTACACCTTC
NA | NA | TRBJ2-7 | TRBV27 | CASSPSRYYEQYF | TGTGCCAGCAGTCCCTCACGGTACTACGAGCAGTACTTC
NA | many | TRBJ1-2 | TRBV12-3/TRBV12-4 | CASSLKEGGYGYTF | TGTGCCAGCAGTTTGAAGGAGGGGGGCTATGGCTACACCTTC
NA | NA | TRBJ2-3 | TRBV7-7 | CASSPGTEGDTQYF | TGTGCTAGCAGCCCCGGGACTGAGGGGGATACGCAGTATTTT
NA | many | TRBJ1-3 | TRBV12-5 | CASGRDPPSGTIYF | TGTGCTAGTGGTCGGGACCCTCCAAGCGGCACCATATATTTT
NA | few | TRBJ2-5 | TRBV7-6 | CASSLLGEDQETQYF | TGTGCCAGCAGCTTGCTGGGGGAGGACCAAGAGACCCAGTACTTC
NA | many | TRBJ1-1 | TRBV19 | CASLGATEAFF | TGTGCCAGTTTAGGCGCCACTGAAGCTTTCTTT
NA | many | TRBJ1-5 | TRBV19 | CASSPRGDVNQPQHF | TGTGCCAGTAGTCCCCGGGGGGACGTCAATCAGCCCCAGCATTTT
NA | few | TRBJ1-5 | TRBV10-3 | CAISDEGLDPQHF | TGTGCCATCAGTGATGAAGGACTTGATCCCCAGCATTTT
TRBD2 | many | TRBJ2-5 | TRBV12-3/TRBV12-4 | CASSLLAGGPRETQYF | TGTGCCAGCAGTTTACTAGCGGGGGGGCCCCGGGAGACCCAGTACTTC
TRBD2 | NA | TRBJ2-7 | TRBV12-3/TRBV12-4 | CANSLLASGGSYEQYF | TGTGCCAACAGTTTATTGGCTAGCGGGGGATCCTACGAGCAGTACTTC
NA | many | TRBJ2-7 | TRBV2 | CASSEGRTPYEQYF | TGTGCCAGCAGTGAGGGGAGGACCCCCTACGAGCAGTACTTC
NA | many | TRBJ2-2 | TRBV7-9 | CASSYGQSVGELFF | TGTGCCAGCAGCTACGGACAGAGTGTTGGCGAGCTGTTTTTT
NA | NA | TRBJ2-5 | TRBV9 | CASSPLIGSQETQYF | TGTGCCAGCAGCCCCCTTATCGGGAGTCAGGAGACCCAGTACTTC
TRBD1 | many | TRBJ2-2 | TRBV12-3/TRBV12-4 | CASSPWTGTNTGELFF | TGTGCCAGCAGCCCCTGGACAGGAACGAACACCGGGGAGCTGTTTTTT
TRBD2 | few | TRBJ2-2 | TRBV29-1 | CSVVVAGGPGGELFF | TGCAGCGTTGTGGTAGCGGGAGGGCCGGGCGGGGAGCTGTTTTTT
NA | many | TRBJ1-5 | TRBV6-1 | CASTIETGEQPQHF | TGTGCCAGCACCATCGAGACGGGGGAACAGCCCCAGCATTTT
TRBD2 | NA | TRBJ2-2 | TRBV9 | CASSSPLGAGGGELFF | TGTGCCAGCAGCAGCCCCTTAGGGGCGGGGGGCGGGGAGCTGTTTTTT
NA | NA | TRBJ1-4 | TRBV19 | CATKGVEGTAREKLFF | TGTGCCACCAAAGGGGTCGAGGGGACGGCGCGTGAAAAACTGTTTTTT
TRBD1 | NA | TRBJ2-6 | TRBV18 | CASSPQVTAGGAQGANVLTF | TGTGCCAGCTCACCACAGGTAACGGCAGGGGGCGCGCAAGGGGCCAACGTCCTGACTTTC
TRBD1 | many | TRBJ1-5 | TRBV12-3/TRBV12-4 | CASSLEGAGQPQHF | TGTGCCAGCAGTTTGGAGGGGGCCGGTCAGCCCCAGCATTTT
NA | many | TRBJ2-3 | TRBV5-5 | CASSRRESTDTQYF | TGTGCCAGCAGCCGCAGGGAGAGCACAGATACGCAGTATTTT
NA | NA | TRBJ2-6 | TRBV12-3/TRBV12-4 | CASSHGTTGANVLTF | TGTGCCAGCAGCCATGGGACAACTGGGGCCAACGTCCTGACTTTC
NA | many | TRBJ2-7 | TRBV15 | CATSGSHNPHEQYF | TGTGCCACCAGCGGATCTCACAACCCCCACGAGCAGTACTTC
TRBD1 | many | TRBJ1-5 | TRBV12-5 | CASGLVLGTGGSYSQPQHF | TGTGCTAGTGGTTTGGTACTTGGGACAGGGGGCAGTTATAGTCAGCCCCAGCATTTT
TRBD2 | NA | TRBJ2-1 | TRBV7-3 | CASSRLAGGEQFF | TGTGCCAGCAGCAGACTAGCGGGGGGTGAGCAGTTCTTC
TRBD2 | NA | TRBJ2-7 | TRBV27 | CASSRRTSGSWVFNEQYF | TGTGCCAGCAGTCGCCGTACTAGCGGGAGTTGGGTATTTAACGAGCAGTACTTC
NA | NA | TRBJ2-2 | TRBV9 | CASSVLRQVPTGELFF | TGTGCCAGCAGCGTTCTACGACAGGTCCCCACCGGGGAGCTGTTTTTT
NA | many | TRBJ2-1 | TRBV11-2 | CASSPVRGHNEQFF | TGTGCCAGCAGCCCCGTGAGGGGCCACAATGAGCAGTTCTTC
TRBD1 | many | TRBJ1-4 | TRBV12-3/TRBV12-4 | CASRGGQGGEKLFF | TGTGCCAGCAGAGGGGGACAGGGGGGCGAAAAACTGTTTTTT
NA | few | TRBJ2-1 | TRBV30 | CAWRKVQPEQFF | TGTGCCTGGAGAAAGGTTCAGCCTGAGCAGTTCTTC
NA | many | TRBJ1-4 | TRBV12-3/TRBV12-4 | CASSSPGTTNEKLFF | TGTGCCAGCAGTTCCCCGGGGACAACTAATGAAAAACTGTTTTTT
TRBD2 | many | TRBJ2-7 | TRBV20-1 | CSARGLASGIERSYEQYF | TGCAGTGCTAGAGGATTGGCTAGCGGGATAGAAAGGTCCTACGAGCAGTACTTC
TRBD2 | NA | TRBJ2-5 | TRBV19 | CASRALSGGGKETQYF | TGTGCCAGTAGGGCGCTGTCTGGCGGGGGGAAAGAGACCCAGTACTTC
TRBD2 | many | TRBJ2-7 | TRBV6-2/TRBV6-3 | CASSAMLAGAYEQYF | TGTGCCAGCAGTGCCATGCTAGCGGGGGCTTACGAGCAGTACTTC
NA | few | TRBJ1-2 | TRBV9 | CASSVSGSYGYTF | TGTGCCAGCAGCGTATCGGGGAGCTATGGCTACACCTTC
NA | many | TRBJ2-5 | TRBV7-9 | CASSLPPSGDQETQYF | TGTGCCAGCAGCTTACCCCCCAGTGGGGACCAAGAGACCCAGTACTTC
NA | many | TRBJ1-5 | TRBV27 | CASSLKGGSNQPQHF | TGTGCCAGCAGTTTAAAGGGCGGTAGCAATCAGCCCCAGCATTTT
NA | few | TRBJ2-2 | TRBV24-1 | CATSAVDRHTGELFF | TGTGCCACCAGTGCCGTCGACAGACACACCGGGGAGCTGTTTTTT
NA | NA | TRBJ1-1 | TRBV9 | CASSPLADPNTEAFF | TGTGCCAGCAGCCCATTGGCGGACCCGAACACTGAAGCTTTCTTT
NA | many | TRBJ2-3 | TRBV7-9 | CASSLSGSSTDTQYF | TGTGCCAGCAGCTTGTCGGGGTCTAGCACAGATACGCAGTATTTT
NA | many | TRBJ2-1 | TRBV3-1 | CASSQGQPSYNEQFF | TGTGCCAGCAGCCAAGGACAGCCCTCCTACAATGAGCAGTTCTTC
NA | NA | TRBJ2-3 | TRBV4-1 | CASSQAQGADTQYF | TGCGCCAGCAGCCAAGCCCAGGGCGCAGATACGCAGTATTTT
NA | few | TRBJ2-7 | TRBV20-1 | CSANPLSGPAYEQYF | TGCAGTGCTAACCCCCTGTCGGGTCCGGCCTACGAGCAGTACTTC
NA | many | TRBJ2-3 | TRBV2 | CASRELGTDTQYF | TGTGCCAGCAGAGAGTTAGGCACAGATACGCAGTATTTT
TRBD2 | many | TRBJ2-7 | TRBV7-7 | CASSAGLAGEQYF | TGTGCTAGCAGCGCCGGACTAGCGGGGGAGCAGTACTTC
NA | many | TRBJ2-7 | TRBV6-2/TRBV6-3 | CASSYGDSYEQYF | TGTGCCAGCAGTTACGGGGATTCCTACGAGCAGTACTTC
NA | few | TRBJ2-4 | TRBV19 | CASSRSRGDIQYF | TGTGCCAGTAGTAGATCAAGAGGAGACATTCAGTACTTC
NA | NA | TRBJ1-5 | TRBV18 | CASSPQTGENQPQHF | TGTGCCAGCTCACCCCAGACAGGAGAAAATCAGCCCCAGCATTTT
NA | many | TRBJ2-2 | TRBV11-2 | CASSFDRSTGELFF | TGTGCCAGCAGCTTTGATCGAAGCACCGGGGAGCTGTTTTTT
NA | NA | TRBJ2-1 | TRBV11-2 | CASSERFPSYNEQFF | TGTGCCAGCAGCGAGAGGTTCCCCTCCTACAATGAGCAGTTCTTC
NA | many | TRBJ2-1 | TRBV5-5 | CASTPAGWANEQFF | TGTGCCAGCACCCCCGCCGGGTGGGCGAATGAGCAGTTCTTC
NA | many | TRBJ2-5 | TRBV7-2 | CASSSSYQETQYF | TGTGCCAGCAGCTCCTCGTACCAAGAGACCCAGTACTTC
NA | few | TRBJ2-7 | TRBV20-1 | CSATQGRDEQYF | TGCAGTGCTACTCAGGGGAGGGACGAGCAGTACTTC
TRBD2 | NA | TRBJ2-1 | TRBV9 | CASSGGALADVSYNEQFF | TGTGCCAGCAGCGGCGGGGCCCTAGCGGACGTCTCCTACAATGAGCAGTTCTTC
NA | many | TRBJ2-2 | TRBV12-3/TRBV12-4 | CASSRKGVNTGELFF | TGTGCCAGCAGCCGGAAGGGGGTTAACACCGGGGAGCTGTTTTTT
TRBD1 | NA | TRBJ1-4 | TRBV10-3 | CAIRRTGENEKLFF | TGTGCCATCAGGCGGACAGGGGAAAATGAAAAACTGTTTTTT